The T cell receptor (beta chain) under discussion was sequenced for a study of vaccination and CD4 T cells after COVID-19. Overall study context: Median draw time for post-COVID samples was 80 to 110 days post-diagnosis (range 35 to 161).

Whole-study findings and limits: Recorded median SARS-CoV-2-reactive clonotype numbers increased from about 20 to 38 without reaching significance.

The treatment: approximately 11-day PBMC culture with coronavirus spike peptide pools or control peptides (ViraFEST assay). Researchers used the Oncomine TCR Beta short-read assay to sequence DNA from cultured CD4+ T cells. Investigators isolated genomic DNA from cultured CD4+ T cells. One entry per CDR3 protein, called by TCRdb with MiXCR from the PCR reads. The table lists about 21,000 distinct CDR3 sequences, around 66% of them singletons. This clonotype was detected only a few times. The antigen is unknown. The source is a human donor who had recovered from COVID-19. Sequencing input: CD4+ T cells from blood, cultured in vitro.

The CDR3: CASSEAGMSYEQYF. DNA of the CDR3: TGTGCCAGCAGTGAAGCAGGGATGTCCTACGAGCAGTACTTC. This chain uses TRBV6-1 with TRBJ2-7; D is uncertain. This CDR3 spans 14 amino acids. Germline values: CDR1 MNHNS, CDR2 SASEGT. Trimming removed 0 bases at V and 1 base at J, with 7 bases between.